These 32 T cell receptor beta chains originate from one sample sequenced in a study of cytomegalovirus exposure and HLA in healthy donors. The PCR ran on 60 Vbeta and 13 Jbeta primers. Some clones are missing from TCRdb's copy, which holds only in-frame ones; the method was immunoSEQ multiplex PCR. The table records under 200,000 clones, 70% to 90% of them present only once. The specimen sequenced was PBMCs. These receptors originate from a woman younger than 30 in good health and CMV-seronegative.

The chain carries TRBV13 and TRBJ2-3; 14 bases fit TRBD2. J was trimmed by 4 bases and V by 0 bases; bases with no gene match: 6. The CDR3 runs 18 residues. Germline-derived CDR1 and CDR2 are PRHDT and FYEKMQ (reference sequence). The CDR3 spells CASSLGTSGGAWADTQYF. The CDR3 coding sequence is TGTGCCAGCAGCTTAGGGACTAGCGGGGGGGCTTGGGCAGATACGCAGTATTTT.

This clone turned up a few times. The chain carries TRBV4-1 and TRBJ2-5; unclear D gene. The CDR3 is made up of 16 amino acids. Trimming took off 9 bases at V and 0 bases at J, with 20 bases between the two ends. From germline, CDR1 is MGHRA and CDR2 YSYEKL. CDR3 bases: TGCGCCAGTACGTTGAGGTCTTCCCTTGACCAAGAGACCCAGTACTTC. Translating it yields CASTLRSSLDQETQYF.

The chain couples TRBV18 to TRBJ2-1; D uncertain. V was pared by 3 bases and J by 3 bases, with 15 bases between. This CDR3 is built from 16 residues. CDR1 and CDR2 (germline): KGHSH, LQKENI. The CDR3 sequence: CASSPQVKRYYNEQFF. The CDR3 DNA is TGTGCCAGCTCACCGCAAGTAAAACGGTACTACAATGAGCAGTTCTTC.

The chain recombines TRBV9 with TRBJ2-7; D perhaps matches TRBD1 (5 bases). The CDR3 runs to 15 residues. Germline V lookup: CDR1 SGDLS, CDR2 YYNGEE. The ends were cut back, 3 bases at V and 5 bases at J, with 18 bases in the middle. CDR3 loop: CASSGDSGMFHEQYF. CDR3 DNA: TGTGCCAGCAGCGGCGACAGTGGAATGTTCCACGAGCAGTACTTC.

This clone has more than one count but fewer than ten. The chain has TRBV28 and TRBJ1-2; D remains unclear. This CDR3 contains 11 residues. The germline gives CDR1 MDHEN, CDR2 SYDVKM. V dropped 3 bases and J dropped 4 bases, with 3 bases sitting between them. The CDR3, as DNA: TGTGCCAGCAGTTTTATCTATGGCTACACCTTC. Translation gives CASSFIYGYTF.

The chain has TRBV27 and TRBJ2-1; TRBD1 matches at 10 bases. Germline-derived CDR1 and CDR2 are MNHEY and SMNVEV (reference sequence). There are 15 residues in the CDR3. V gave up 5 bases and J gave up 2 bases; unmatched junction bases: 3. The CDR3 nucleotides are TGTGCCAGCAGTCAGGGACAGGGGACCTACAATGAGCAGTTCTTC. Protein product: CASSQGQGTYNEQFF.

The rearrangement links TRBV6-5 to TRBJ2-3, with 8 nucleotides matching TRBD1. The CDR3 is made up of 14 amino acids. The V gene's germline CDR1 is MNHEY and CDR2 SVGAGI. Germline trimming cut 7 bases from V and 2 bases from J; bases unmatched to any gene: 5. The DNA for the CDR3 is TGTGCCAGCACCCGGACAGGGATCACAGATACGCAGTATTTT. It yields the protein CASTRTGITDTQYF.

The CDR3 nucleotides read TGTGCCAGTAGTAAGGAGTACTCCGTGGCATCCTACGAGCAGTACTTC. It encodes CASSKEYSVASYEQYF. This chain links TRBV19 with TRBJ2-7, with D uncertain. Trimming removed 4 bases from V and 1 base from J, with 17 bases in between. Germline CDR1 and CDR2: LNHDA and SQIVND (reference sequence). The CDR3 extends over 16 amino acids.

This chain uses TRBV12-2 with TRBJ2-1; TRBD2, the table's D call, lacks a check against the DNA. TRBV12-2 is annotated as a pseudogene. CDR3 length equals 15 residues. The CDR3 region is CASRPTSKWWNEQFF. In DNA form, the CDR3 reads TGTGCAAGTCGCCCGACTAGCAAGTGGTGGAATGAGCAGTTCTTC.

This chain uses TRBV5-5 with TRBJ2-1; 10 bases match TRBD1. This CDR3 spans 15 amino acids. V was clipped by 4 bases and J by 4 bases; unmatched bases: 5. Germline V gene lookup returns CDR1 SGHKS and CDR2 YYEKEE (reference sequence). CDR3 bases: TGTGCCAGCAGCCTACGGACAGGGGGGTACAATGAGCAGTTCTTC. It encodes CASSLRTGGYNEQFF.

The rearrangement uses TRBV5-6 and TRBJ1-1; unclear D gene. The CDR3 extends over 12 amino acids. Germline assignment: CDR1 SGHDT and CDR2 YYEEEE. The germline V and J ends were trimmed by 5 bases and 7 bases, with 12 bases remaining between them. The CDR3 spells CASSLRAVEAFF. DNA for the CDR3: TGTGCCAGCAGTCTGAGGGCGGTTGAAGCTTTCTTT.

The gene calls are TRBV27 and TRBJ1-1; 8 nucleotides align to TRBD1. The CDR3 has 17 amino acids. V was clipped by 3 bases and J by 4 bases; unmatched bases: 13. The V gene's germline CDR1 is MNHEY and CDR2 SMNVEV (reference sequence). CDR3 DNA sequence: TGTGCCAGCAGTTTCTCTCAGGGGGCAGACGGCAGCACTGAAGCTTTCTTT. Protein product: CASSFSQGADGSTEAFF.

The rearrangement uses TRBV5-8 and TRBJ2-3; the D is unclear. CDR3 length: 14 residues. Per germline, CDR1 SGHTS and CDR2 YDEGEE. The V end lost 0 bases, the J end lost 2 bases, and 7 bases lay between the germline ends. The CDR3 nucleotides read TGTGCCAGCAGCTTGGAAGACTCCACAGATACGCAGTATTTT. Translated: CASSLEDSTDTQYF.

This chain connects TRBV9 to TRBJ1-3; D is possibly TRBD1 (6 bases). The V end lost 4 bases, the J end lost 8 bases, and 10 bases lay between the germline ends. Germline-derived CDR1 and CDR2 are SGDLS and YYNGEE. CDR3 length: 12 amino acids. The CDR3 is CASSLQGDTIYF. CDR3 DNA: TGTGCCAGCAGCTTACAGGGTGACACCATATATTTT.

The V call is TRBV4-1, the J call TRBJ1-5, with D unclear. Trimming left V 0 bases short and J 0 bases short, with 9 bases between. The CDR3 is made up of 16 amino acids. Germline V CDR1 and CDR2: MGHRA, YSYEKL. The CDR3 is CASSQENSNSNQPQHF. The CDR3, as DNA: TGCGCCAGCAGCCAAGAAAACTCCAATAGCAATCAGCCCCAGCATTTT.

The V gene is TRBV5-8, the J gene TRBJ2-7; TRBD2 aligns across 13 bases. The trim removed 2 bases at V and 6 bases at J, leaving 8 bases unmatched. CDR3 length: 16 amino acids. Germline-derived CDR1 and CDR2 are SGHTS and YDEGEE. CDR3 nucleotides: TGTGCCAGCAGCTTTGGGACTAGCGGGATTATTGTCGAGCAGTACTTC. This gives the protein CASSFGTSGIIVEQYF.

This chain links TRBV29-1 with TRBJ1-2; the match to TRBD1 covers 9 bases. The length of the CDR3 is 13 residues. V shed 7 bases, J shed 5 bases, and the junction held 8 bases outside the gene matches. CDR1 is SQVTM and CDR2 is ANQGSEA in the germline V gene. CDR3 amino acids: CSAPGTGSYGYTF. For the CDR3, the DNA is TGCAGCGCCCCCGGGACAGGGTCATATGGCTACACCTTC.

The rearrangement uses TRBV11-2 and TRBJ2-5; 7 bases line up with TRBD1. With V trimmed by 4 bases and J by 1 base, 3 bases remained unmatched. The CDR3 sequence is 14 residues long. Germline lookup yields CDR1 SGHAT and CDR2 FQNNGV. CDR3 DNA: TGTGCCAGCAGCTGGACAGGCGCCCAAGAGACCCAGTACTTC. It encodes CASSWTGAQETQYF.

This rearrangement joins TRBV27 to TRBJ1-5, with TRBD1 matching over 9 bases. The germline V gene encodes CDR1 MNHEY and CDR2 SMNVEV (reference sequence). With V trimmed by 5 bases and J by 7 bases, 6 bases remained unmatched. This CDR3 comprises 14 residues. The DNA of the CDR3 is TGTGCCAGCAGTATACAGGGGGCCGGCCAGCCCCAGCATTTT. This sequence encodes CASSIQGAGQPQHF.

The chain couples TRBV7-9 to TRBJ2-1; 10 positions agree with TRBD1. Germline loops: CDR1 SEHNR, CDR2 FQNEAQ (reference sequence). The J segment lost 16 bases and the V segment lost 8 bases, leaving 5 bases of the junction unmatched. CDR3 size: 10 residues. In DNA form, the CDR3 reads TGTGCCAGCGCGGGACAGGGGCAATTCTTC. Residues: CASAGQGQFF.

The rearrangement joins TRBV15 to TRBJ1-5; D is ambiguous. The V end was cut by 1 base, the J end by 3 bases, with 10 bases between. The CDR3 is 15 residues long. The germline V gene encodes CDR1 LNHNV and CDR2 YYDKDF (reference sequence). Here the CDR3 DNA reads TGTGCCACCAGCAGAGGGGAGATCTTCAATCAGCCCCAGCATTTT. This gives the protein CATSRGEIFNQPQHF.

The rearrangement uses TRBV10-3 and TRBJ2-5, with 7 bases identical to TRBD1. The V and J ends lost 7 bases and 5 bases, in that order; junction bases with no gene match: 7. The CDR3 consists of 13 residues. Germline V gives CDR1 ENHRY, CDR2 SYGVKD. The chain's CDR3 is CAIMGQGEETQYF. As DNA, the CDR3 is TGTGCCATCATGGGGCAGGGGGAGGAGACCCAGTACTTC.

V is TRBV11-2 and J is TRBJ2-6; maybe TRBD1 (6 bases). The CDR3 consists of 17 residues. Germline V gene data show CDR1 as SGHAT and CDR2 as FQNNGV. V lost 1 base, J lost 1 base, and 11 bases lay in between. This CDR3 is CASSLVSGASGANVLTF. DNA of the CDR3: TGTGCCAGCAGCTTAGTATCAGGGGCTTCTGGGGCCAACGTCCTGACTTTC.

The rearrangement joins TRBV5-1 to TRBJ2-1, with 7 bases matching TRBD2. V trimming: 0 bases; J trimming: 4 bases; junction bases outside the gene matches: 7. Germline V gene lookup returns CDR1 SGHRS and CDR2 YFSETQ. The CDR3 is made up of 16 amino acids. In DNA form, the CDR3 reads TGCGCCAGCAGCTTGGCCCCTCTAGCGGAATACAATGAGCAGTTCTTC. Its translation: CASSLAPLAEYNEQFF.

The rearrangement uses TRBV19 and TRBJ2-2; the match to TRBD1 covers 10 bases. This CDR3 has 18 residues. Losses at the gene ends were 4 bases for V and 5 bases for J; bases not matched to a gene: 13. The germline V gene has CDR1 LNHDA and CDR2 SQIVND (reference sequence). CDR3 sequence (DNA): TGTGCCAGTAGTAGATTTTATGGGACAGGGGTAAATACCGGGGAGCTGTTTTTT. Its translation: CASSRFYGTGVNTGELFF.

V gene TRBV6-5 combines with J gene TRBJ2-1; 8 nucleotides agree with TRBD2. The V gene end was trimmed by 6 bases and the J gene end by 9 bases; junction bases not matched to a gene: 10. The CDR3 runs 14 residues. Germline-derived CDR1 and CDR2 are MNHEY and SVGAGI. In DNA, the CDR3 is TGTGCCAGCAGACTAAGGAGGCTAGCGGGTGAGCAGTTCTTC. This codes for CASRLRRLAGEQFF.

The CDR3 is CASSPTSGGNNEQFF. CDR3 nucleotide sequence: TGTGCCAGCAGCCCTACTAGCGGGGGCAACAATGAGCAGTTCTTC. The rearrangement joins TRBV11-1 to TRBJ2-1, with 11 nucleotides matching TRBD2. CDR1 SGHAT and CDR2 FQDESV come from the germline V gene (reference sequence). The CDR3 is 15 amino acids. J gave up 5 bases and V 5 bases, and 5 bases lay outside the gene matches.

The chain couples TRBV28 to TRBJ2-7; D gene unclear. CDR1 is MDHEN and CDR2 is SYDVKM in the germline V gene. This CDR3 is 12 amino acids long. The V gene lost 4 bases and the J gene lost 3 bases, with 7 bases spanning the gap. The CDR3 DNA reads TGTGCCAGCAGTTCAACTTACTACGAGCAGTACTTC. This codes for CASSSTYYEQYF.

The V and J genes are TRBV7-9 and TRBJ1-1, with D perhaps TRBD1 (5 bases). Germline V CDR1 and CDR2: SEHNR, FQNEAQ (reference sequence). The CDR3 totals 13 residues. V was trimmed by 2 bases and J by 4 bases, leaving 8 bases between them. CDR3 sequence: CASSLFGGTEAFF. CDR3 DNA: TGTGCCAGCAGCTTATTCGGGGGCACTGAAGCTTTCTTT.

Concerning this clone itself: Distinct nucleotide sequences in the sample also encode this CDR3. The chain joins TRBV6-5 to TRBJ1-3; maybe TRBD1 (6 bases). Between the trimmed V and J ends, which lost 0 bases and 0 bases, there was a span of 6 bases. The CDR3 has 15 amino acids. CDR1 is MNHEY, CDR2 SVGAGI, per germline. This chain's CDR3 is CASSYSTGSGNTIYF. The DNA for the CDR3 is TGTGCCAGCAGTTACTCGACAGGCTCTGGAAACACCATATATTTT.

The rearrangement links TRBV2 to TRBJ2-7; the D gene is possibly TRBD2 (5 bases). Germline-derived CDR1 and CDR2 are SNHLY and FYNNEI. The V gene lost 5 bases and the J gene lost 4 bases, with 18 bases spanning the gap. The CDR3 is made up of 15 amino acids. This chain's CDR3 is CASSPGIERPYEQYF. CDR3 bases: TGTGCCAGCAGTCCCGGGATTGAGCGGCCGTACGAGCAGTACTTC.

V gene TRBV2 combines with J gene TRBJ1-2; 7 nucleotides match TRBD1. This CDR3 region has 14 residues. Losses at the gene ends were 6 bases for V and 3 bases for J; bases not matched to a gene: 7. Germline V gives CDR1 SNHLY, CDR2 FYNNEI. The chain's CDR3 is CASSLGGADYGYTF. CDR3 DNA sequence: TGTGCCAGCAGCCTAGGGGGCGCGGACTATGGCTACACCTTC.